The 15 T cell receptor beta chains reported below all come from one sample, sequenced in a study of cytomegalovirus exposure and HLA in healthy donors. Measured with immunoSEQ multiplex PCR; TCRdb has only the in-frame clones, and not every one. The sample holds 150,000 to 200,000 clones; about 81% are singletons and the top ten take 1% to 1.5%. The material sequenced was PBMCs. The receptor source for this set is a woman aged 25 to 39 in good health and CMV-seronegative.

CDR3 loop: CASSVREVWQPQHF. Here the CDR3 DNA reads TGTGCCAGCAGTGTACGGGAGGTATGGCAGCCCCAGCATTTT. V is TRBV2 and J is TRBJ1-5, with unresolved D. The germline gives CDR1 SNHLY, CDR2 FYNNEI. This CDR3 contains 14 residues. V was trimmed by 4 bases and J by 7 bases, leaving 14 bases between them.

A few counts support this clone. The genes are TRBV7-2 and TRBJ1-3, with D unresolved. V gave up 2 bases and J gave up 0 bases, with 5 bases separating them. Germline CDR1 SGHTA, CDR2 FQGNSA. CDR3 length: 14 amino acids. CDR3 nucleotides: TGTGCCAGCAGCTTATCTAGCTCTGGAAACACCATATATTTT. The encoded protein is CASSLSSSGNTIYF.

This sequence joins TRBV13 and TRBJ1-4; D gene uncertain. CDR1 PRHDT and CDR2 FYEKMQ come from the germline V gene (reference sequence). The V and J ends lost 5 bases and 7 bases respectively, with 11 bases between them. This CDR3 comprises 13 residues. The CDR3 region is CASSLRGGEKLFF. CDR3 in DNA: TGTGCCAGCAGCCTACGTGGTGGTGAAAAACTGTTTTTT.

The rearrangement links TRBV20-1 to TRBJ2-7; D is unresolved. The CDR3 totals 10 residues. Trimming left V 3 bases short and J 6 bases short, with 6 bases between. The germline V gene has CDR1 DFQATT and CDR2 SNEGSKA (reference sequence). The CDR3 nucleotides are TGCAGTGCTAGGACGGGCGAGCAGTACTTC. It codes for CSARTGEQYF.

The DNA of the CDR3 is TGTGCCAGCAGCCCCCCTAGGAGTGACTACACCTTC. Translation: CASSPPRSDYTF. This chain connects TRBV5-4 to TRBJ1-2; D gene ambiguous. V was pared by 4 bases and J by 10 bases, with 14 bases between. This CDR3 is built from 12 residues. Per the germline V gene, CDR1 is SGHNT and CDR2 is YYREEE (reference sequence).

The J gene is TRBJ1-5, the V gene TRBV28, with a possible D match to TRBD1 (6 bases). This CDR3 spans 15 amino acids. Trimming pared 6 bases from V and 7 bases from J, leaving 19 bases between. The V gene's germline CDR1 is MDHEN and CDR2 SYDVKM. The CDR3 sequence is CASSDRTASIQPQHF. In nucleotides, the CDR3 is TGTGCCAGCAGCGATCGGACAGCTTCAATCCAGCCCCAGCATTTT.

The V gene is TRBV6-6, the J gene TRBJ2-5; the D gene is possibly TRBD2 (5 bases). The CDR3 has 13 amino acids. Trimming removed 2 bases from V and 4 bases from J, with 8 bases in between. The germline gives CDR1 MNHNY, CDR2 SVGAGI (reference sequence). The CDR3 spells CASSYRERETQYF. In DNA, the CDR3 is TGTGCCAGCAGTTACAGGGAGAGAGAGACCCAGTACTTC.

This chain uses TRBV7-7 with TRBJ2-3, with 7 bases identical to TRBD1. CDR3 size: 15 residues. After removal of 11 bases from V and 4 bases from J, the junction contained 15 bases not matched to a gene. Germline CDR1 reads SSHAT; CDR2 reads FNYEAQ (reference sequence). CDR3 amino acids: CAFEGGRPLADTQYF. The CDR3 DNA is TGTGCCTTCGAAGGGGGCAGGCCCCTAGCAGATACGCAGTATTTT.

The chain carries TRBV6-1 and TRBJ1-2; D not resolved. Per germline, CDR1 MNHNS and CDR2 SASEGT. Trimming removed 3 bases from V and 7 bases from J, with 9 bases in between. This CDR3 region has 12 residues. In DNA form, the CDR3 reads TGTGCCAGCAGTGACTGGCACCTTGGCTACACCTTC. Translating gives CASSDWHLGYTF.

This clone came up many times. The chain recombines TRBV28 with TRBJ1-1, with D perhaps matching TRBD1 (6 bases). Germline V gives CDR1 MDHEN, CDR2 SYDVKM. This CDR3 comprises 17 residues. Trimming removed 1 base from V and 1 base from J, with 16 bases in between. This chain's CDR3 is CASSLFPGANGNTEAFF. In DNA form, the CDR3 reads TGTGCCAGCAGTTTATTCCCAGGGGCTAACGGGAACACTGAAGCTTTCTTT.

Here the CDR3 reads CASISTSGKGNEQFF. CDR3 sequence (DNA): TGTGCCAGCATCTCCACTAGCGGGAAAGGGAATGAGCAGTTCTTC. The chain recombines TRBV6-6 with TRBJ2-1; 10 bases agree with TRBD2. The CDR3 is 15 amino acids. Germline V gives CDR1 MNHNY, CDR2 SVGAGI (reference sequence). Trimming at V came to 7 bases and at J to 7 bases, leaving 10 bases not matched to a gene.

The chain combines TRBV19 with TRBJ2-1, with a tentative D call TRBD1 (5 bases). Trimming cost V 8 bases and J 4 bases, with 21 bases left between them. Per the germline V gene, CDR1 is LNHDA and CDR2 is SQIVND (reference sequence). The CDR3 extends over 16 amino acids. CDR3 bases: TGTGCCAGTGCCAGGAGTGCAACCAGGGCGTACAATGAGCAGTTCTTC. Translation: CASARSATRAYNEQFF. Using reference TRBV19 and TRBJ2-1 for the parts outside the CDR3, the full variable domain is DGGITQSPKYLFRKEGQNVTLSCEQNLNHDAMYWYRQDPGQGLRLIYYSQIVNDFQKGDIAEGYSVSREKKESFPLTVTSAQKNPTAFYLCASARSATRAYNEQFFGPGTRLTVL.

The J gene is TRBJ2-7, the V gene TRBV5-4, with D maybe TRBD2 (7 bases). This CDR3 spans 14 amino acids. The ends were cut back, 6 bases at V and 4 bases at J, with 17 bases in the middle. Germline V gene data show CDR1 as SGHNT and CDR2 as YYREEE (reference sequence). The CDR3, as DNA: TGTGCCAGCACAGTCTGGCGGGGGCCATACGAGCAGTACTTC. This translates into CASTVWRGPYEQYF.

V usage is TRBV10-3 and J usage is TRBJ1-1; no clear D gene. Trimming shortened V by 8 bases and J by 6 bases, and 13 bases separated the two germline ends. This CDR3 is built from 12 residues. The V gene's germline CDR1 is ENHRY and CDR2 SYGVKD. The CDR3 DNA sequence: TGTGCCATCCGAACAAGGGAGGCTGAAGCTTTCTTT. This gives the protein CAIRTREAEAFF.

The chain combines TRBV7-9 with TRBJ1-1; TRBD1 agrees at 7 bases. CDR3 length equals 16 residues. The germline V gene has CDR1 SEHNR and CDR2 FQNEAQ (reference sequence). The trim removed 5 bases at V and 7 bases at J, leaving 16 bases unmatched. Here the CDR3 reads CASSSRTGQNGLEAFF. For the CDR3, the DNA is TGTGCCAGCAGCAGCCGAACGGGACAGAACGGCCTTGAAGCTTTCTTT.